This T cell receptor (beta chain) derives from a study of blood T cell repertoires in COVID-19. Turning to the study itself: The United States, Italy and Spain were the sources of the acute and convalescent COVID-19 samples. PBMCs, B-cell-depleted T cells, or T cells provided the cDNA or gDNA that made up the material.

Germline-derived CDR1 and CDR2 are LNHDA and SQIVND (reference sequence). CDR3 length: 16 residues. After removal of 6 bases from V and 1 base from J, the junction contained 8 bases not matched to a gene. Produced via immunoSEQ multiplex PCR; TCRdb's table is partial and in-frame only. The sample includes tens of thousands of clones, approximately 80% of them seen just once. The sequenced material came from peripheral blood. The receptor comes from a woman in her 70s with acute or convalescent COVID-19. The chain carries TRBV19 and TRBJ1-3; 8 positions agree with TRBD1. CDR3 region: CASRGQGGRSGNTIYF. The DNA of the CDR3 is TGTGCCAGTAGAGGACAGGGAGGTCGTTCTGGAAACACCATATATTTT.